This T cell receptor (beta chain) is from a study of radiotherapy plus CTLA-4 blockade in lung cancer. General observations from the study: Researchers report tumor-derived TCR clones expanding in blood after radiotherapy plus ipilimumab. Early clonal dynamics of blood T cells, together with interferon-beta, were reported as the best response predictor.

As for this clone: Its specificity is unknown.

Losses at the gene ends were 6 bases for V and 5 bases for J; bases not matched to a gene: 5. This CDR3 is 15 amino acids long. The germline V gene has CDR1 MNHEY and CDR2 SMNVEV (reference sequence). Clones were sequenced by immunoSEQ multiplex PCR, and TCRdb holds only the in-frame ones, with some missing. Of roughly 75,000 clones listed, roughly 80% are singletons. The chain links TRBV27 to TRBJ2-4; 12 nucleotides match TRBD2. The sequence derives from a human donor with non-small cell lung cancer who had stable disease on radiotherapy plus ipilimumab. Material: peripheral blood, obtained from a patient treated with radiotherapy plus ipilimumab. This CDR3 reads CASRMTSGSQNIQYF. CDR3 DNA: TGTGCCAGCAGGATGACTAGCGGGAGTCAAAACATTCAGTACTTC.